The clone carrying this T cell receptor (beta chain) was counted once. The method was immunoSEQ multiplex PCR; TCRdb's version includes in-frame clones alone and lacks a portion of them. The sample holds over 200,000 clones; under 90% are singletons and the top ten take about 6%. This entry belongs to a study of blood T cell repertoires in COVID-19. Across the study: The origin of the acute and convalescent COVID-19 samples was the United States, Italy and Spain. PBMCs, B-cell-depleted T cells, or T cells provided the cDNA or gDNA that made up the material.

The receptor was derived from a man older than 75 with acute or convalescent COVID-19. The source material was peripheral blood.

The CDR3 sequence is CASSPTTVAGATQYF. Written as DNA, the CDR3 is TGTGCCAGCAGCCCGACAACGGTAGCGGGAGCTACGCAGTATTTT. This rearrangement joins TRBV3-1 (or the pseudogene TRBV3-2) to TRBJ2-3; TRBD2 agrees at 9 bases. The germline V gene encodes CDR1 LGHDT and CDR2 YNNKEL (reference sequence). There are 15 residues in the CDR3. Trimming removed 4 bases from V and 8 bases from J; junction bases left unmatched: 10.